This section outlines one T cell receptor beta chain sequence together with its context. The RNA, 0.5 to 1 ug, was put through reverse transcription using random hexamers. TCRdb re-analysed the immunoSEQ multiplex PCR reads in MiXCR, keeping a single row per CDR3 protein. The sample has roughly 200,000 distinct CDR3 sequences, 85% to 95% seen once. This CDR3 has 13 amino acids. V gave up 4 bases and J gave up 6 bases, with 9 bases separating them. The germline gives CDR1 LNHNV, CDR2 YYDKDF (reference sequence). This sample was taken from a study of CD8 T cells in Susac syndrome. The material sequenced was CD8+ T cells from PBMCs. This receptor was taken from a human donor with multiple sclerosis. This chain joins TRBV15 and TRBJ2-2, with unresolved D. DNA of the CDR3: TGTGCCACCAGCACCACGGGCCCCGGGGAGCTGTTTTTT. Translated, it gives CATSTTGPGELFF.